What follows are 25 T cell receptor beta chains derived from one specimen sequenced in a study of T cells of healthy individuals listed by TCRdb under 2018. The library was produced with 5' RACE. The reads were generated on an Illumina MiSeq. TCRdb ran its own pipeline on the public reads, namely fastp trimming at Q25 and MiXCR clone calling, and kept in-frame beta chains. Each record represents a unique CDR3 protein, reported with the most common genes and DNA among its rows. This sample gives more than 60,000 distinct CDR3 sequences in total; roughly 15% of them show up just once. Approximately 4.7% of the sample goes to the ten largest clones. The receptors stem from a human donor in good health.

This chain links TRBV19 with TRBJ2-7, with D possibly matching TRBD1 (7 bases). Trimming pared 6 bases from V and 2 bases from J, leaving 17 bases between. The CDR3 sequence is 15 residues long. Germline V CDR1 and CDR2: LNHDA, SQIVND (reference sequence). CDR3 bases: TGTGCCAGTAGCTACTCAGGGGGGCGAACCTACGAGCAGTACTTC. The encoded protein is CASSYSGGRTYEQYF. Full variable domain (rest looked up from reference TRBV19 and TRBJ2-7): DGGITQSPKYLFRKEGQNVTLSCEQNLNHDAMYWYRQDPGQGLRLIYYSQIVNDFQKGDIAEGYSVSREKKESFPLTVTSAQKNPTAFYLCASSYSGGRTYEQYFGPGTRLTVT.

This chain uses TRBV29-1 with TRBJ1-5; D not resolved. This CDR3 is 11 amino acids long. Germline lookup yields CDR1 SQVTM and CDR2 ANQGSEA. V lost 4 bases, J lost 6 bases, and 7 bases lay in between. The CDR3 region has the DNA TGCAGCGTTGGGGAGGGTCAGCCCCAGCATTTT. Residues: CSVGEGQPQHF.

The chain uses TRBV7-2 and TRBJ2-3, with no clear D. This CDR3 has 12 residues. CDR1 SGHTA and CDR2 FQGNSA come from the germline V gene. V dropped 1 base and J dropped 5 bases, with 4 bases sitting between them. Here the CDR3 reads CASSLGRDTQYF. For the CDR3, the DNA is TGTGCCAGCAGCTTAGGAAGAGATACGCAGTATTTT.

This clonotype has a count of ten or more. The chain links TRBV29-1 to TRBJ1-3; D is uncertain. This CDR3 region has 13 residues. Germline lookup yields CDR1 SQVTM and CDR2 ANQGSEA. V gave up 2 bases and J gave up 4 bases, with 9 bases separating them. CDR3 DNA sequence: TGCAGCGTTGAAATGGGCGGCGGAAACACCATATATTTT. Translated: CSVEMGGGNTIYF.

This clonotype turned up a few times. The chain combines TRBV7-9 with TRBJ1-6, with D maybe TRBD1 (6 bases). The V gene's germline CDR1 is SEHNR and CDR2 FQNEAQ (reference sequence). CDR3 size: 16 residues. The V end was cut by 0 bases, the J end by 9 bases, with 15 bases between. The CDR3 here is CASSLAYGGGGSPLHF. The CDR3 coding sequence is TGTGCCAGCAGCTTAGCGTATGGAGGGGGAGGTTCACCCCTCCACTTT.

This clonotype was detected only a few times. This chain joins TRBV7-9 and TRBJ2-7, with unresolved D. The CDR3 is made up of 12 amino acids. Germline V lookup: CDR1 SEHNR, CDR2 FQNEAQ (reference sequence). V was cut by 5 bases and J by 6 bases, with 11 bases left in between. Written as DNA, the CDR3 is TGTGCCAGCAGCCTGGGCCCTAGCGAGCAGTACTTC. This codes for CASSLGPSEQYF.

This clonotype was counted only a few times. The chain employs TRBV20-1 and TRBJ1-5; D is ambiguous. Trimming removed 3 bases from V and 1 base from J, with 10 bases in between. In germline, CDR1 is DFQATT, CDR2 SNEGSKA (reference sequence). The CDR3 is made up of 14 amino acids. The CDR3 loop reads CSARATLSNQPQHF. The CDR3 DNA reads as TGCAGTGCTAGGGCCACCCTAAGCAATCAGCCCCAGCATTTT.

There are many counts of this clonotype. This chain uses TRBV7-2 with TRBJ2-5, with D hard to call. CDR3 length: 13 amino acids. Germline CDR1 is SGHTA and CDR2 is FQGNSA. The germline V and J ends were trimmed by 1 base and 9 bases, with 12 bases remaining between them. DNA of the CDR3: TGTGCCAGCAGCTTAGTCGGAGCAAGGGCCCAGTACTTC. Amino acids: CASSLVGARAQYF.

This chain connects TRBV19 to TRBJ2-1, with a possible D match to TRBD2 (6 bases). Germline lookup yields CDR1 LNHDA and CDR2 SQIVND (reference sequence). The CDR3 has 15 amino acids. With 3 bases removed from V and 10 bases from J, the gap between germline ends came to 19 bases. CDR3 DNA: TGTGCCAGTAGTATTTTGACTAGTAGGGGATTGGAGCAGTTCTTC. It codes for CASSILTSRGLEQFF.

This clonotype has at least ten counts. CDR3 nucleotide sequence: TGCAGTGCTAGAAAACCCCGGGTGTTGGCTAGCGGGAGGCTAACCGGGGAGCTGTTTTTT. Protein sequence: CSARKPRVLASGRLTGELFF. This chain joins TRBV20-1 and TRBJ2-2; 11 bases agree with TRBD2. With V trimmed by 2 bases and J by 5 bases, 19 bases remained unmatched. This CDR3 spans 20 amino acids. CDR1 DFQATT and CDR2 SNEGSKA come from the germline V gene (reference sequence).

This clonotype has more than one count but fewer than ten. The rearrangement uses TRBV7-3 and TRBJ2-7; possible D gene TRBD1, 6 bases. The CDR3 sequence is 13 residues long. V gave up 4 bases and J gave up 3 bases, with 10 bases separating them. Germline assignment: CDR1 SGHTA and CDR2 FQGTGA. DNA for the CDR3: TGTGCCAGCAGCTCCCGGGACAACTACGAGCAGTACTTC. Translated, it gives CASSSRDNYEQYF.

This clonotype appeared many times. The rearrangement uses TRBV30 and TRBJ1-5; unclear D gene. Germline CDR1 and CDR2: GTSNPN and SVGIG (reference sequence). The CDR3 runs 13 residues. V was pared by 3 bases and J by 10 bases, with 16 bases between. The CDR3 sequence is CAWRGSRISPQHF. CDR3 bases: TGTGCCTGGAGGGGCAGTCGAATCAGCCCCCAGCATTTT.

The chain uses TRBV30 and TRBJ1-2, with 8 bases aligning to TRBD1. Germline assignment: CDR1 GTSNPN and CDR2 SVGIG (reference sequence). V shed 5 bases, J shed 2 bases, and the junction held 7 bases outside the gene matches. The CDR3 runs to 14 residues. DNA for the CDR3: TGTGCCTGGGATCACCACAGGGGGAACTATGGCTACACCTTC. Translating it yields CAWDHHRGNYGYTF.

This chain uses TRBV20-1 with TRBJ1-2, with 7 bases identical to TRBD1. The germline V gene encodes CDR1 DFQATT and CDR2 SNEGSKA (reference sequence). The CDR3 length is 16 residues. The V and J ends lost 6 bases and 1 base, in that order; junction bases with no gene match: 14. CDR3 residues: CSAGNRGARFNYGYTF. As DNA, the CDR3 is TGCAGTGCGGGGAACAGGGGAGCAAGGTTTAACTATGGCTACACCTTC.

This clonotype has at least ten counts. The chain carries TRBV14 and TRBJ1-6, with D uncertain. Germline lookup yields CDR1 SGHDN and CDR2 FVKESK. The germline V and J ends were trimmed by 0 bases and 13 bases, with 10 bases remaining between them. The CDR3 has 13 residues. CDR3 DNA sequence: TGTGCCAGCAGCCAAGATTTCACATCCCCCCTCCACTTT. Protein product: CASSQDFTSPLHF. The full variable domain, with the rest looked up from reference TRBV14 and TRBJ1-6, is EAGVTQFPSHSVIEKGQTVTLRCDPISGHDNLYWYRRVMGKEIKFLLHFVKESKQDESGMPNNRFLAERTGGTYSTLKVQPAELEDSGVYFCASSQDFTSPLHFGNGTRLTVT.

This clonotype was found many times. The genes are TRBV20-1 and TRBJ1-1; 7 bases agree with TRBD1. CDR1 and CDR2 (germline): DFQATT, SNEGSKA (reference sequence). CDR3 size: 14 residues. V was clipped by 3 bases and J by 0 bases; unmatched bases: 4. CDR3 nucleotides: TGCAGTGCTAGTTCCGGGACAGTGAACACTGAAGCTTTCTTT. Residues: CSASSGTVNTEAFF.

Ten or more counts support this clonotype. This chain uses TRBV19 with TRBJ2-2, with 8 bases identical to TRBD2. J gave up 11 bases and V 5 bases, and 7 bases lay outside the gene matches. Germline loops: CDR1 LNHDA, CDR2 SQIVND (reference sequence). The CDR3 length is 13 residues. CDR3: CASSPLGGAELFF. CDR3 nucleotides: TGTGCCAGTAGTCCTCTCGGGGGGGCTGAGCTGTTTTTT.

This clonotype was recorded at least ten times. This chain links TRBV25-1 with TRBJ1-2; D may be TRBD1 (5 bases). Per germline, CDR1 MGHDK and CDR2 SYGVNS. V lost 1 base to trimming and J lost 7 bases, with 16 bases between them. The CDR3 totals 15 residues. The DNA for the CDR3 is TGTGCCAGCAGTGAATTAGCGGGGGAGGGTGCTGGCTACACCTTC. Translating it yields CASSELAGEGAGYTF.

The chain is built from TRBV20-1 and TRBJ2-5; no definite D call. The CDR3 totals 11 residues. V gave up 4 bases and J gave up 2 bases, with 5 bases separating them. Germline V gene data show CDR1 as DFQATT and CDR2 as SNEGSKA (reference sequence). This CDR3 reads CSAIIQETQYF. Here the CDR3 DNA reads TGCAGTGCTATAATTCAAGAGACCCAGTACTTC.

This clonotype was observed a few times. V usage is TRBV20-1 and J usage is TRBJ1-5, with 9 bases lining up with TRBD1. The junction had 10 bases not matched to a gene; V was cut back by 3 bases and J by 7 bases. The CDR3 runs 15 residues. Germline CDR1 is DFQATT and CDR2 is SNEGSKA (reference sequence). CDR3 sequence (DNA): TGCAGTGCTAGGTCGGGACAGGGTTCGGCCCAGCCCCAGCATTTT. Translation: CSARSGQGSAQPQHF.

This clonotype was observed at least ten times. The V call is TRBV10-3, the J call TRBJ2-7; possibly TRBD1 for D (7 bases). V lost 6 bases and J lost 2, with 14 bases in between. Germline V CDR1 and CDR2: ENHRY, SYGVKD. This CDR3 has 14 amino acids. The CDR3 sequence is CAIRSGDSTYEQYF. The DNA for the CDR3 is TGTGCCATCAGGTCGGGGGACAGTACCTACGAGCAGTACTTC.

On this clonotype: A much larger clone differs from this one at a single base, so this may be a read error. V is TRBV12-5 and J is TRBJ1-1; D gene uncertain. CDR1 LGHNT and CDR2 FRNRAP come from the germline V gene. V was trimmed by 5 bases and J by 3 bases, leaving 22 bases between them. The CDR3 is made up of 17 amino acids. The CDR3 reads CASGPTTQISRHTEAFF. The CDR3, as DNA: TGTGCTAGTGGTCCCACCACACAAATTTCACGGCACACTGAAGCTTTCTTT.

This clonotype showed up many times. The chain joins TRBV20-1 to TRBJ1-5; 8 bases align to TRBD1. With 2 bases clipped from V and 2 bases from J, the junction kept 5 bases outside the gene matches. In germline, CDR1 is DFQATT, CDR2 SNEGSKA (reference sequence). The CDR3 is made up of 15 amino acids. CDR3 in amino acids: CSARPQGARNQPQHF. The CDR3 DNA sequence: TGCAGTGCTAGACCCCAGGGGGCGCGCAATCAGCCCCAGCATTTT.

The V call is TRBV6-5, the J call TRBJ1-1; D ambiguous. The CDR3 spans 13 residues. Per germline, CDR1 MNHEY and CDR2 SVGAGI. Trimming took 6 bases from V and 7 from J, leaving 15 bases between them. The CDR3 reads CASSPRGGGEAFF. The CDR3, as DNA: TGTGCCAGCAGCCCCCGGGGAGGAGGTGAAGCTTTCTTT.

The chain employs TRBV2 and TRBJ2-5; D call uncertain. V was clipped by 1 base and J by 2 bases, with 11 bases between them. CDR1 is SNHLY, CDR2 FYNNEI, per germline. The CDR3 is made up of 15 amino acids. The CDR3 spells CASSEGSYMQETQYF. Here the CDR3 DNA reads TGTGCCAGCAGTGAAGGCAGCTACATGCAAGAGACCCAGTACTTC. The full variable domain, completed using reference TRBV2 and TRBJ2-5, is EPEVTQTPSHQVTQMGQEVILRCVPISNHLYFYWYRQILGQKVEFLVSFYNNEISEKSEIFDDQFSVERPDGSNFTLKIRSTKLEDSAMYFCASSEGSYMQETQYFGPGTRLLVL.